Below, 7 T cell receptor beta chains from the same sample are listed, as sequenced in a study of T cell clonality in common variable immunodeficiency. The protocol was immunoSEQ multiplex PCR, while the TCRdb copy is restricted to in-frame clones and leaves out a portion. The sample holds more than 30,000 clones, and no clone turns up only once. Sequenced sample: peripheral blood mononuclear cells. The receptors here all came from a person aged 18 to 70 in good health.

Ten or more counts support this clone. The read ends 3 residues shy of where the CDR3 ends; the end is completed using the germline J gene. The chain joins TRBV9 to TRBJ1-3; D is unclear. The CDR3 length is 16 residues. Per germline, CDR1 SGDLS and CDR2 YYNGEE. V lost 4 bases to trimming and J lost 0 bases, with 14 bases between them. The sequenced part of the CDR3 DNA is TGTGCCAGCAGCCCTAGCCGCCAGAGCTCTGGAAACACC. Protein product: CASSPSRQSSGNT. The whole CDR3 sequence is CASSPSRQSSGNTIYF. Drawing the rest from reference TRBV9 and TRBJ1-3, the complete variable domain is DSGVTQTPKHLITATGQRVTLRCSPRSGDLSVYWYQQSLDQGLQFLIQYYNGEERAKGNILERFSAQQFPDLHSELNLSSLELGDSALYFCASSPSRQSSGNTIYFGEGSWLTVV.

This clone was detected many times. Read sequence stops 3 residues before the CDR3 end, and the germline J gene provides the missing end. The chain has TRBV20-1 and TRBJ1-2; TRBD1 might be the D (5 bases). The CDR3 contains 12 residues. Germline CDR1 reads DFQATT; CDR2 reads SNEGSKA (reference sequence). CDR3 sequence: CSAPTGAWGYTF. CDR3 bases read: TGCAGTGCTCCTACAGGTGCTTGGGGC.

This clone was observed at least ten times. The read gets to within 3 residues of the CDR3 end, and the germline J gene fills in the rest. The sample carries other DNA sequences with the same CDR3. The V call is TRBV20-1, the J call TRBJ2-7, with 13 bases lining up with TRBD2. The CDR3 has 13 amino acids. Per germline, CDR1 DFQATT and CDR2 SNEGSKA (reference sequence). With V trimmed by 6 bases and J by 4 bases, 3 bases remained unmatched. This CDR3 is CSARTSGSYEQYF. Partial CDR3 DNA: TGCAGTGCCAGGACTAGCGGGAGTTACGAG.

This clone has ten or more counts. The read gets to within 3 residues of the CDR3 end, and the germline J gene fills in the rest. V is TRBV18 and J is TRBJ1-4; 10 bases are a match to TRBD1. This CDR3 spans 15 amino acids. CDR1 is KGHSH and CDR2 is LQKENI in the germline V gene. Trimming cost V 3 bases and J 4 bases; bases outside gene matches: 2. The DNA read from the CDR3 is TGTGCCAGCTCACCTGGACAGGGGGGTAATGAAAAA. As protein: CASSPGQGGNEK. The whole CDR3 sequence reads CASSPGQGGNEKLFF. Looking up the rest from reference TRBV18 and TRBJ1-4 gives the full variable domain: NAGVMQNPRHLVRRRGQEARLRCSPMKGHSHVYWYRQLPEEGLKFMVYLQKENIIDESGMPKERFSAEFPKEGPSILRIQQVVRGDSAAYFCASSPGQGGNEKLFFGSGTQLSVL.

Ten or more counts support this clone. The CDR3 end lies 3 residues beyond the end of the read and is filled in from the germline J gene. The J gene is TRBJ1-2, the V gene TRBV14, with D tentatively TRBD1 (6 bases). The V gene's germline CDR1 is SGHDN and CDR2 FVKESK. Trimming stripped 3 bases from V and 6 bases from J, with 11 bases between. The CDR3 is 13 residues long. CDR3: CASSHAQGNGYTF. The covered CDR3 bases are TGTGCCAGCAGCCACGCCCAGGGGAATGGC.

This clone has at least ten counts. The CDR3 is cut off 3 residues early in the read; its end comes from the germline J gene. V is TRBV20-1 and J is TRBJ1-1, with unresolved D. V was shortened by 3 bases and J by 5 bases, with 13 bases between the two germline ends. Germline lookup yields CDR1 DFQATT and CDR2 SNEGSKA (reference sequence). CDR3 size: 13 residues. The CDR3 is CSARPSGLTEAFF. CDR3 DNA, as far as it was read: TGCAGTGCTAGGCCTTCGGGGTTGACTGAA.

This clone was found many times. CDR3 sequence: CATTERGGTDTQYF. The part of the CDR3 DNA that was read is TGTGCCACCACCGAGCGGGGGGGCACAGATACG. J is TRBJ2-3 and V is TRBV10-3; TRBD2 matches 9 bases. The read stops 3 residues short of the end of the CDR3; the missing end is completed from the germline J gene. This CDR3 is 14 amino acids long. The V and J ends lost 10 bases and 1 base, in that order; junction bases with no gene match: 6. The V gene's germline CDR1 is ENHRY and CDR2 SYGVKD.